Listed here are 9 T cell receptor beta chains from one sample, sequenced in a study of tissue T cells after allogeneic stem cell transplantation. Time point of the sample: mouse harvest day 7 after allogeneic transplant. Tail vein injection delivered 10^7 T-cell-depleted bone marrow cells and 10^6 splenic CD5+ T cells. Profiled with immunoSEQ multiplex PCR; TCRdb holds only in-frame clones, not every one. The sample consists of more than 2,000 clones, 50% to 75% of them appearing once. The sample comprised spleen. The receptors originated from a female BALB/c mouse given C57BL/6 T cells with graft-versus-host disease after an allogeneic hematopoietic cell transplant.

With regard to this clone: Gene names denote mouse genes. The read ends 1 residue early relative to the CDR3; the germline J gene fills the gap. The chain carries TRBV13-1 and TRBJ1-4; TRBD1 agrees at 7 bases. Germline V CDR1 and CDR2: NSHNY, SYGAGN. Trimming removed 5 bases from V and 3 bases from J; junction bases left unmatched: 1. The CDR3 runs 13 residues. CDR3 bases read: TGTGCCAGCAGAGGGACAGCCAACGAAAGATTATTT. As protein: CASRGTANERLF. The entire CDR3 protein reads CASRGTANERLFF.

As concerns this clone: Gene names and germline match the mouse. The DNA ends 1 residue before the CDR3 does, and the rest of the CDR3 is filled in from the germline J gene. The V and J genes are TRBV26 and TRBJ1-4, with D uncertain. V was trimmed by 2 bases and J by 7 bases, leaving 5 bases between them. Germline V gives CDR1 KGHPV, CDR2 FQNQEV (reference sequence). This CDR3 spans 12 amino acids. CDR3 DNA (partial): TGTGCCAGCAGTCTGCCCACCGAAAGATTATTT. Its translation is CASSLPTERLF. The full CDR3 protein reads CASSLPTERLFF.

Points on this clone: Germline and junction disagree at one end, which may indicate a read error. The gene names here belong to mouse. The read stops 1 residue short of the end of the CDR3; the missing end is completed from the germline J gene. The gene calls are TRBV13-2 and TRBJ2-7, with unresolved D. Germline values: CDR1 NNHNN, CDR2 SYGAGS (reference sequence). The CDR3 contains 12 residues. The CDR3 loop reads CASSDPSYEQYF. The sequenced CDR3 bases are TGTGCCAGCAGTGATCCCAGTTATGAACAGTAC.

On this clone itself: At one of its ends the junction is not consistent with the germline gene, which may arise from a read error. The genes and germline here are from mouse. The read is 1 residue too short to cover the CDR3 end, so that end is filled in from the germline J gene. This rearrangement joins TRBV14 to TRBJ2-1; D assignment may be TRBD1 or TRBD2 (5 bases each). CDR3 length equals 12 residues. Germline CDR1 reads SGHDT; CDR2 reads FRDEAV. CDR3 DNA, as far as it was read: TGTGCCAACAGTTTCGGGGGAGCTGAGCAGTTC. The encoded protein is CANSFGGAEQF. The whole CDR3 is CANSFGGAEQFF.

A note on this clone: Genes and germline come from the mouse. The part of the CDR3 DNA that was read is TGTGCTAGCAGTAGGGGGGGGACTTTTCAAGACACCCAGTAC. Translated: CASSRGGTFQDTQY. The full CDR3 reads CASSRGGTFQDTQYF. The chain uses TRBV17 and TRBJ2-5; 7 bases map to TRBD2. The DNA ends 1 residue before the CDR3 does, and the rest of the CDR3 is filled in from the germline J gene. The germline CDR1 and CDR2 sequences are MNHDT and YYDKIL. CDR3 length: 15 residues. V dropped 3 bases and J dropped 3; count of bases not matched to a gene: 6.

With respect to this clone: Genes and germline come from the mouse. Read data end 1 residue before the CDR3 end; the end is taken from the germline J gene. V is TRBV1 and J is TRBJ1-2; D is undetermined. This CDR3 has 14 residues. The germline CDR1 and CDR2 sequences are NSQYPW and LRSPGD (reference sequence). V was trimmed by 0 bases and J by 5 bases, leaving 10 bases between them. This CDR3 is CTCSAEGRGSDYTF. CDR3 bases read: TGCACCTGCAGTGCAGAGGGGAGAGGGTCCGACTACACC.

Points on this clone: One end of the junction does not line up with germline, which may come from a read error. These gene names are mouse names. Read sequence stops 1 residue before the CDR3 end, and the germline J gene provides the missing end. Other DNA sequences in this specimen translate into the identical CDR3. The chain carries TRBV13-2 and TRBJ2-2; 8 nucleotides line up with TRBD2. This CDR3 has 18 residues. CDR1 NNHNN and CDR2 SYGAGS come from the germline V gene (reference sequence). CDR3 bases read: TGTGCCAGTGGTGATACAGGGTACTGGGGGATAAACACCGGGCAGCTCTAC. Protein: CASGDTGYWGINTGQLY. The CDR3 reads in full as CASGDTGYWGINTGQLYF.

Worth noting for this clone: Gene names are the mouse ones. The CDR3 end falls 1 residue outside the read, so it is completed with the germline J gene. J is TRBJ2-1 and V is TRBV16; 9 bases match TRBD2. Losses at the gene ends were 0 bases for V and 4 bases for J; bases not matched to a gene: 1. Per the germline V gene, CDR1 is SGHSA and CDR2 is FRNQAP. This CDR3 comprises 15 residues. Incomplete CDR3 DNA: TGTGCAAGCAGCTTAGAACTGGGGGGTTATGCTGAGCAGTTC. This gives the protein CASSLELGGYAEQF. The entire CDR3 protein is CASSLELGGYAEQFF.

With respect to this clone: The genes and germline here are from mouse. The sequenced fragment ends 1 residue before the CDR3 boundary, so the rest is inferred from the germline J gene. The chain combines TRBV1 with TRBJ1-4, with TRBD1 matching 7 bases. The germline V gene encodes CDR1 NSQYPW and CDR2 LRSPGD (reference sequence). V was pared by 1 base and J by 3 bases, with 2 bases of the junction left unmatched. This CDR3 spans 15 amino acids. This chain's CDR3 is CTCSAVGTANERLFF. CDR3 bases read: TGCACCTGCAGTGCAGTTGGGACAGCCAACGAAAGATTATTT.